A selection of T cell receptor beta chains follows, all from one sample in a study of a mutant IDH1 vaccine in newly diagnosed glioma. Their recognized antigens are unknown. Sequencing was performed with immunoSEQ multiplex PCR; in TCRdb, only in-frame clones are kept and a portion is missing. Found here are fewer than 70,000 clones, 70% to 90% of them singletons; the top ten hold 2%. The source was PBMCs, collected from a glioma patient whose treatment included an IDH1 peptide vaccine. The receptor set was obtained from a man younger than 45 with glioma. The CDR3 runs from the conserved cysteine through the conserved F or W. The order of the fields is clone size, J gene, V gene, D gene, CDR3 protein, CDR3 DNA. A D gene is named only where the DNA matches it firmly. Clone size is shown for a subset of rows, as once, few, many or a class of expanded clone.

NA,TRBJ1-2,TRBV6-6,NA,CASSTGYLYGYTF,TGTGCCAGCAGTACAGGGTATCTCTATGGCTACACCTTC
once,TRBJ1-6,TRBV6-1,TRBD1,CASRTSGTAGSPLHF,TGTGCCAGCAGGACCTCCGGGACAGCAGGTTCACCCCTCCACTTT
NA,TRBJ2-1,TRBV6-5,NA,CASSYLPGGLGYEQFF,TGTGCCAGCAGTTACCTTCCTGGCGGGCTGGGATATGAGCAGTTCTTC
NA,TRBJ1-6,TRBV6-5,NA,CASSYDLANSPLHF,TGTGCCAGCAGCTACGACTTGGCTAATTCACCCCTCCACTTT
once,TRBJ2-5,TRBV10-3,NA,CATGPGGVQETQYF,TGTGCCACGGGGCCCGGGGGTGTCCAAGAGACCCAGTACTTC
NA,TRBJ2-1,TRBV5-4,TRBD1,CASSSTGGYDEQFF,TGTGCCAGCAGCTCTACAGGGGGCTATGATGAGCAGTTCTTC
NA,TRBJ2-5,TRBV6-5,TRBD2,CASLAGGGETQYF,TGTGCCAGCCTTGCGGGGGGAGGTGAGACCCAGTACTTC
once,TRBJ2-1,TRBV30,TRBD2,CAWTRTRPPYNEQFF,TGTGCCTGGACTAGGACTAGACCGCCCTACAATGAGCAGTTCTTC
NA,TRBJ1-3,TRBV5-1,NA,CASSPRESGGTIYF,TGCGCCAGCAGCCCCCGGGAGTCTGGAGGCACCATATATTTT
NA,TRBJ2-7,TRBV5-1,TRBD2,CASSLVASGTYEQYF,TGCGCCAGCAGCTTGGTGGCTAGCGGAACCTACGAGCAGTACTTC
once,TRBJ2-5,TRBV15,TRBD2,CATSRGGLEILPETQYF,TGTGCCACCAGCAGGGGGGGACTAGAAATACTTCCAGAGACCCAGTACTTC
NA,TRBJ2-7,TRBV5-4,TRBD2,CASSLVTSGAYEQYF,TGTGCCAGCAGCTTGGTGACTAGCGGGGCCTACGAGCAGTACTTC
NA,TRBJ1-1,TRBV10-3,NA,CAISFRDTLDTEAFF,TGTGCCATCAGTTTCCGGGACACCCTTGACACTGAAGCTTTCTTT
once,TRBJ2-3,TRBV2,NA,CASSLERISVLITDTQYF,TGTGCCAGCAGTCTCGAGAGAATTTCCGTTCTTATCACAGATACGCAGTATTTT
NA,TRBJ2-7,TRBV18,TRBD1,CASSPGTGTSYEQYF,TGTGCCAGCTCACCCGGGACAGGGACCTCCTACGAGCAGTACTTC
NA,TRBJ2-2,TRBV25-1,TRBD2,CASSRTSGFAGELFF,TGTGCCAGCAGTCGGACTAGCGGTTTCGCCGGGGAGCTGTTTTTT
NA,TRBJ2-1,TRBV10-3,TRBD1,CAIKRGLTGDEQFF,TGTGCCATCAAACGGGGACTGACAGGGGATGAGCAGTTCTTC
NA,TRBJ2-2,TRBV29-1,NA,CSVRGEGGELFF,TGCAGCGTCAGGGGTGAGGGCGGGGAGCTGTTTTTT
NA,TRBJ1-2,TRBV6-5,NA,CASSSRVRGYTF,TGTGCCAGCAGTTCCAGGGTCCGTGGCTACACCTTC
NA,TRBJ2-1,TRBV11-2,NA,CASKRPGSSYNEQFF,TGTGCCAGCAAAAGGCCCGGGAGCTCCTACAATGAGCAGTTCTTC
NA,TRBJ1-2,TRBV18,TRBD1,CASSQDRANYGYTF,TGTGCCAGCTCTCAGGACAGGGCAAACTATGGCTACACCTTC
NA,TRBJ2-6,TRBV4-1,NA,CASSQDLQPGANVLTF,TGCGCCAGCAGCCAAGATTTACAGCCGGGGGCCAACGTCCTGACTTTC
NA,TRBJ1-2,TRBV10-3,TRBD1,CAISERAGGGYTF,TGTGCCATCAGTGAGAGGGCAGGGGGCGGCTACACCTTC
NA,TRBJ2-2,TRBV5-1,TRBD1,CASSLGDRGLGGELFF,TGCGCCAGCAGCTTGGGAGACAGGGGGCTTGGCGGGGAGCTGTTTTTT
NA,TRBJ2-3,TRBV11-2,NA,CASSFGIFTDTQYF,TGTGCCAGCAGCTTCGGGATCTTCACAGATACGCAGTATTTT
NA,TRBJ1-5,TRBV6-1,NA,CASGPWGENQPQHF,TGTGCCAGCGGGCCGTGGGGGGAAAATCAGCCCCAGCATTTT
NA,TRBJ2-1,TRBV11-2,TRBD2,CASSLDIAGVFNEQFF,TGTGCCAGCAGCTTAGATATAGCGGGAGTATTCAATGAGCAGTTCTTC
NA,TRBJ2-5,TRBV4-1,NA,CASSDGRYLGPETQYF,TGCGCCAGCAGCGACGGCCGGTACCTGGGTCCAGAGACCCAGTACTTC
NA,TRBJ2-7,TRBV25-1,TRBD1,CARLTGIIPDF,TGTGCCAGACTGACAGGGATAATTCCAGACTTC
NA,TRBJ2-7,TRBV5-1,TRBD1,CASSRGQISYEQYF,TGCGCCAGCAGCAGGGGACAGATCTCCTACGAGCAGTACTTC
NA,TRBJ2-7,TRBV6-5,TRBD1,CASSRGTGDEQYF,TGTGCCAGCAGTCGGGGGACAGGGGACGAGCAGTACTTC
NA,TRBJ1-2,TRBV28,NA,CASSLVEGDGYTF,TGTGCCAGCAGTTTAGTGGAGGGGGATGGCTACACCTTC
once,TRBJ2-3,TRBV4-1,NA,CASSQAGVWTDTQYF,TGCGCCAGCAGCCAAGCGGGAGTTTGGACAGATACGCAGTATTTT
NA,TRBJ2-5,TRBV7-6,NA,CASSLVGPQAKKETQYF,TGTGCCAGCAGCTTAGTGGGACCGCAAGCAAAAAAAGAGACCCAGTACTTC
NA,TRBJ2-7,TRBV9,TRBD2,CAGSVAGAAYEQYF,TGTGCCGGCAGCGTAGCGGGGGCGGCCTACGAGCAGTACTTC
NA,TRBJ1-2,TRBV28,NA,CASSIPPYGYTF,TGTGCCAGCAGCATCCCTCCTTATGGCTACACCTTC
NA,TRBJ2-2,TRBV11-3,TRBD2,CASSLGLAVGGELFF,TGTGCCAGCAGCTTAGGACTAGCGGTTGGCGGGGAGCTGTTTTTT
few,TRBJ1-2,TRBV2,NA,CASSGREGYGYTF,TGTGCCAGCAGTGGGAGGGAAGGCTATGGCTACACCTTC
once,TRBJ2-3,TRBV9,TRBD2,CASSVDLGLAGGLPRQYF,TGTGCCAGCAGCGTAGATTTAGGACTAGCGGGGGGGCTGCCGCGGCAGTATTTT
NA,TRBJ2-7,TRBV7-9,TRBD2,CASRLTSGEGEQYF,TGTGCCAGCAGACTTACTAGCGGGGAGGGCGAGCAGTACTTC
NA,TRBJ1-2,TRBV5-1,NA,CASSPPPTAVYGYTF,TGCGCCAGCAGCCCGCCCCCGACAGCCGTCTATGGCTACACCTTC
NA,TRBJ2-5,TRBV6-5,NA,CASSYSGRGPQETQYF,TGTGCCAGCAGTTACTCCGGCCGGGGGCCCCAAGAGACCCAGTACTTC
NA,TRBJ2-2,TRBV4-3,NA,CASSPSGGGRVYTGELFF,TGCGCCAGCAGCCCTTCCGGGGGCGGGCGGGTGTACACCGGGGAGCTGTTTTTT
NA,TRBJ1-2,TRBV5-6,NA,CASSLAGGYTF,TGTGCCAGCAGCTTGGCAGGAGGGTACACCTTC
NA,TRBJ2-5,TRBV27,TRBD1,CASSLSRQGETQYF,TGTGCCAGCAGTTTATCGAGACAGGGGGAGACCCAGTACTTC
NA,TRBJ2-5,TRBV7-6,NA,CASSLSNLGETQYF,TGTGCCAGCAGCTTAAGTAATTTGGGGGAGACCCAGTACTTC
NA,TRBJ2-7,TRBV6-1,TRBD2,CASSERSGRDEQYF,TGTGCCAGCAGTGAAAGGAGCGGGAGGGACGAGCAGTACTTC
NA,TRBJ1-2,TRBV7-3,TRBD1,CASSFRDRVGYTF,TGTGCCAGCAGCTTCCGGGACAGGGTTGGCTACACCTTC
few,TRBJ1-2,TRBV30,NA,CAWSGGNTGYTF,TGTGCCTGGAGTGGAGGCAATACTGGCTACACCTTC
NA,TRBJ1-2,TRBV5-1,NA,CASSVTRNYGYTF,TGCGCCAGCAGCGTCACTCGAAACTATGGCTACACCTTC